This T cell receptor beta chain was recovered during a study of T cell changes during pregnancy in multiple sclerosis. Note on this clone: The sample carries other DNA sequences with the same CDR3.

Sequencing was performed with immunoSEQ multiplex PCR; in TCRdb, only in-frame clones are kept and a portion is missing. The repertoire holds about 21,000 clones, with about 85% as singletons. The length of the CDR3 is 15 residues. With 5 bases clipped from V and 2 bases from J, the junction kept 7 bases outside the gene matches. The germline V gene encodes CDR1 SEHNR and CDR2 FQNEAQ (reference sequence). The chain carries TRBV7-9 and TRBJ2-3, with 7 bases that match TRBD2. The sequenced sample was CD8+ T cells from peripheral blood mononuclear cells, obtained in the third trimester of pregnancy. The source of this sequence is a female donor in good health, enrolled as a control in a pregnancy study. As DNA, the CDR3 is TGTGCCAGCAGCCCCCCGGGACTATCCACAGATACGCAGTATTTT. Translating gives CASSPPGLSTDTQYF.